This is a list of T cell receptor beta chains from one sample in a study of T cell responses to AZD1222 COVID-19 vaccine. TCRdb keeps only in-frame clones here, not all; method: immunoSEQ multiplex PCR. The table records around 140,000 clones, about 90% of them present only once. The material was peripheral blood, obtained 28 days after the second dose of the MenACWY control vaccine. Receptors originate from an adult who received the MenACWY meningococcal vaccine as a control. CDR3s include the opening cysteine and the closing phenylalanine or tryptophan. Fields, in order: J gene, D gene, clone size, V gene, CDR3 protein, CDR3 DNA. D genes are given only for firm matches. Clone size appears in some rows only: once, few, many, or a class for an expanded clone.

j_call: TRBJ1-6; d_call: TRBD1; clone_size: .; v_call: TRBV11-2; cdr3_aa: CASSPRDSRFNSPLHF; cdr3_nt: TGTGCCAGCAGCCCCCGGGACAGCCGCTTCAATTCACCCCTCCACTTT
j_call: TRBJ1-5; d_call: TRBD1; clone_size: .; v_call: TRBV3-1/TRBV3-2; cdr3_aa: CASSQGRTGLEHF; cdr3_nt: TGTGCCAGCAGCCAAGGAAGGACAGGGCTGGAGCATTTT
j_call: TRBJ1-4; d_call: .; clone_size: .; v_call: TRBV6-5; cdr3_aa: CASSYRGGNEKLFF; cdr3_nt: TGTGCCAGCAGTTATCGGGGTGGTAATGAAAAACTGTTTTTT
j_call: TRBJ2-1; d_call: .; clone_size: .; v_call: TRBV3-1/TRBV3-2; cdr3_aa: CASSQESRYNEQFF; cdr3_nt: TGTGCCAGCAGCCAAGAGTCGCGTTACAATGAGCAGTTCTTC
j_call: TRBJ2-1; d_call: TRBD2; clone_size: .; v_call: TRBV4-3; cdr3_aa: CASSQGTSGRAEQFF; cdr3_nt: TGCGCCAGCAGCCAGGGGACTAGCGGGAGGGCTGAGCAGTTCTTC
j_call: TRBJ1-1; d_call: TRBD1; clone_size: .; v_call: TRBV18; cdr3_aa: CASSPRQTGTNTEAFF; cdr3_nt: TGTGCCAGCTCACCTAGACAGACAGGGACGAACACTGAAGCTTTCTTT
j_call: TRBJ2-5; d_call: .; clone_size: .; v_call: TRBV5-4; cdr3_aa: CASSLDRAKETQYF; cdr3_nt: TGTGCCAGCAGCTTGGACAGGGCGAAAGAGACCCAGTACTTC
j_call: TRBJ2-5; d_call: .; clone_size: .; v_call: TRBV7-3; cdr3_aa: CASSALTRLETQYF; cdr3_nt: TGTGCCAGCAGCGCCCTGACTAGGTTAGAGACCCAGTACTTC
j_call: TRBJ1-5; d_call: .; clone_size: .; v_call: TRBV28; cdr3_aa: CASSLYRDSFQPQHF; cdr3_nt: TGTGCCAGCAGTTTATATCGGGATTCGTTCCAGCCCCAGCATTTT
j_call: TRBJ2-1; d_call: TRBD2; clone_size: few; v_call: TRBV25-1; cdr3_aa: CASSKLAGPDVNEQFF; cdr3_nt: TGTGCCAGCAGCAAATTAGCGGGCCCCGACGTCAATGAGCAGTTCTTC
j_call: TRBJ1-4; d_call: .; clone_size: .; v_call: TRBV18; cdr3_aa: CASSPTRVTEKLFF; cdr3_nt: TGTGCCAGCTCACCCACTCGGGTGACTGAAAAACTGTTTTTT
j_call: TRBJ2-1; d_call: TRBD1; clone_size: .; v_call: TRBV19; cdr3_aa: CASSIGDRANEQFF; cdr3_nt: TGTGCCAGTAGTATAGGGGACAGGGCCAATGAGCAGTTCTTC
j_call: TRBJ2-1; d_call: TRBD2; clone_size: .; v_call: TRBV28; cdr3_aa: CASSQTSGGSSYNEQFF; cdr3_nt: TGTGCCAGCAGCCAGACTAGCGGGGGGAGCTCCTACAATGAGCAGTTCTTC
j_call: TRBJ2-2; d_call: .; clone_size: .; v_call: TRBV19; cdr3_aa: CASSIARADGELFF; cdr3_nt: TGTGCCAGTAGTATCGCTAGGGCTGACGGGGAGCTGTTTTTT
j_call: TRBJ2-2; d_call: .; clone_size: .; v_call: TRBV20-1; cdr3_aa: CSASGSLTGELFF; cdr3_nt: TGCAGTGCTAGTGGTTCGCTCACCGGGGAGCTGTTTTTT
j_call: TRBJ2-3; d_call: .; clone_size: .; v_call: TRBV12-3/TRBV12-4; cdr3_aa: CASNSGWTQYF; cdr3_nt: TGTGCCAGCAACTCGGGCTGGACGCAGTATTTT
j_call: TRBJ2-1; d_call: .; clone_size: once; v_call: TRBV6-2/TRBV6-3; cdr3_aa: CASSPDPGAGVNEQFF; cdr3_nt: TGTGCCAGCAGTCCCGACCCGGGAGCCGGGGTCAATGAGCAGTTCTTC
j_call: TRBJ1-1; d_call: TRBD1; clone_size: .; v_call: TRBV28; cdr3_aa: CASSPGQAPEAFF; cdr3_nt: TGTGCCAGCAGCCCGGGACAGGCCCCTGAAGCTTTCTTT
j_call: TRBJ2-4; d_call: .; clone_size: .; v_call: TRBV5-1; cdr3_aa: CASSEDVQEWNIQYF; cdr3_nt: TGCGCCAGCAGCGAGGACGTCCAAGAGTGGAACATTCAGTACTTC
j_call: TRBJ1-2; d_call: .; clone_size: .; v_call: TRBV19; cdr3_aa: CASNPGSNYGYTF; cdr3_nt: TGTGCCAGTAACCCAGGGTCTAACTATGGCTACACCTTC
j_call: TRBJ1-1; d_call: TRBD1; clone_size: .; v_call: TRBV9; cdr3_aa: CASSPRDRGHAFF; cdr3_nt: TGTGCCAGCAGCCCTAGGGACAGGGGGCACGCTTTCTTT
j_call: TRBJ2-7; d_call: TRBD2; clone_size: .; v_call: TRBV19; cdr3_aa: CASSLTSQAYEQYF; cdr3_nt: TGTGCCAGTAGCCTGACTAGCCAAGCGTACGAGCAGTACTTC
j_call: TRBJ1-5; d_call: TRBD1; clone_size: once; v_call: TRBV19; cdr3_aa: CASTTPGQGVGRAPFF; cdr3_nt: TGTGCCAGTACCACCCCGGGACAGGGTGTGGGACGAGCGCCCTTTTTT
j_call: TRBJ2-7; d_call: .; clone_size: .; v_call: TRBV9; cdr3_aa: CASSRGGSSYEQYF; cdr3_nt: TGTGCCAGCAGCAGAGGAGGCAGTTCCTACGAGCAGTACTTC
j_call: TRBJ2-5; d_call: TRBD2; clone_size: .; v_call: TRBV10-3; cdr3_aa: CAIRTSGGPQETQYF; cdr3_nt: TGTGCCATTAGGACTAGCGGGGGGCCCCAAGAGACCCAGTACTTC
j_call: TRBJ2-3; d_call: .; clone_size: .; v_call: TRBV9; cdr3_aa: CASSVIVGDTQYF; cdr3_nt: TGTGCCAGCAGCGTAATAGTTGGAGATACGCAGTATTTT
j_call: TRBJ1-2; d_call: .; clone_size: .; v_call: TRBV14; cdr3_aa: CASSQDLRPNYGYTF; cdr3_nt: TGTGCCAGCAGCCAAGATCTTCGGCCGAACTATGGCTACACCTTC
j_call: TRBJ2-3; d_call: TRBD2; clone_size: .; v_call: TRBV10-3; cdr3_aa: CAITPTSGSTDTQYF; cdr3_nt: TGTGCCATCACCCCGACTAGCGGGAGTACAGATACGCAGTATTTT
j_call: TRBJ2-3; d_call: TRBD2; clone_size: .; v_call: TRBV25-1; cdr3_aa: CASSSRVSGAADTQYF; cdr3_nt: TGTGCCAGCAGTTCCCGGGTTAGCGGGGCTGCAGATACGCAGTATTTT